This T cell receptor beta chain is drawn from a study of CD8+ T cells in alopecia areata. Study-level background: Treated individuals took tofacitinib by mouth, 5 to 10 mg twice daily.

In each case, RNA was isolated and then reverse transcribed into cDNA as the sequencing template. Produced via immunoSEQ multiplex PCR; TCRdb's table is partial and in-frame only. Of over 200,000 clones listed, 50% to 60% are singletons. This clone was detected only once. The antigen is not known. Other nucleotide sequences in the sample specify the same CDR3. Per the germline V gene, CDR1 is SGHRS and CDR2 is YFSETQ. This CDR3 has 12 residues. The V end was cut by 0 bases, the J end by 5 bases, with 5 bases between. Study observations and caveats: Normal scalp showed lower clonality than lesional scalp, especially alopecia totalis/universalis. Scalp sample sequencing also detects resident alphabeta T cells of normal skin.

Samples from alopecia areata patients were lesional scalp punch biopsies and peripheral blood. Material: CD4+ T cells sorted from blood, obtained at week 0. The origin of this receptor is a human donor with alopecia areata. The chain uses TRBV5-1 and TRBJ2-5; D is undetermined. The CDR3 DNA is TGCGCCAGCAGCTTGGCTGGGGAGACCCAGTACTTC. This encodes CASSLAGETQYF. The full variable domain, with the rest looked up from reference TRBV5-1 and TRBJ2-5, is KAGVTQTPRYLIKTRGQQVTLSCSPISGHRSVSWYQQTPGQGLQFLFEYFSETQRNKGNFPGRFSGRQFSNSRSEMNVSTLELGDSALYLCASSLAGETQYFGPGTRLLVL.